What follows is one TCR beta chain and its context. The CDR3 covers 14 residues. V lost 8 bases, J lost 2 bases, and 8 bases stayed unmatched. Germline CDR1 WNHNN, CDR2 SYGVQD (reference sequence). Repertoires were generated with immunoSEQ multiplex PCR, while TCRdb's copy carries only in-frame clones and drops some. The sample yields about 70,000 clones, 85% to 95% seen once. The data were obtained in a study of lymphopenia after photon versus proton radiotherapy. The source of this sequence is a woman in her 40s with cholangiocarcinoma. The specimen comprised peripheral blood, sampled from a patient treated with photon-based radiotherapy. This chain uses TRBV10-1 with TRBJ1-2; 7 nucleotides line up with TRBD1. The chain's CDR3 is CASDYRGGNYGYTF. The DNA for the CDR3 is TGCGCCAGCGATTACAGGGGAGGGAACTATGGCTACACCTTC.